This T cell receptor beta chain comes out of a study of blood T cell repertoires in COVID-19. Study details: From T cells, B-cell-depleted T cells, or PBMCs came the material, which was cDNA or gDNA.

The ends were cut back, 2 bases at V and 8 bases at J, with 13 bases in the middle. The CDR3 loop spans 15 amino acids. Germline V gene data show CDR1 as SGHTA and CDR2 as FQGNSA. Here immunoSEQ multiplex PCR was the method, and the copy in TCRdb shows in-frame clones only, minus some. Among about 410,000 clones listed, about 92% were seen once. Residents of about two dozen US areas, aged 18 to 89 years, made up the participants. Donors of Cohort 3 who recovered were those that had two negative PCRs, clearance, or symptom resolution. The J gene is TRBJ1-6, the V gene TRBV7-2; tentative D call: TRBD1 (5 bases). The sequencing input was PBMCs or T cells enriched from blood (not recorded which). The clonotype originates from a man aged 18 to 29 who had recovered from COVID-19. Here the CDR3 reads CASSLLGGTYSPLHF. The CDR3 nucleotides are TGTGCCAGCAGCTTACTGGGGGGGACGTATTCACCCCTCCACTTT.